This entry lists 3 T cell receptor beta chains sequenced from one sample in a study of T cell responses to AZD1222 COVID-19 vaccine. Sequencing used immunoSEQ multiplex PCR; TCRdb keeps in-frame clones, though not all of them. The repertoire consists of more than 150,000 clones, with 87% occurring once and the leading ten covering about 3%. The sample consisted of peripheral blood, taken on day 0 of MenACWY control vaccination. All receptors derive from an adult in good health.

The rearrangement links TRBV27 to TRBJ2-7; 8 positions agree with TRBD2. Germline lookup yields CDR1 MNHEY and CDR2 SMNVEV (reference sequence). There are 17 residues in the CDR3. The V gene end was trimmed by 0 bases and the J gene end by 3 bases; junction bases not matched to a gene: 10. CDR3 region: CASSLSGLAGDLYEQYF. In nucleotides, the CDR3 is TGTGCCAGCAGTTTATCGGGGCTAGCGGGCGACCTCTACGAGCAGTACTTC.

This chain uses TRBV29-1 with TRBJ2-3; 7 positions agree with TRBD1. The CDR3 contains 15 residues. V gave up 6 bases and J gave up 3 bases; unmatched junction bases: 12. Germline CDR1 reads SQVTM; CDR2 reads ANQGSEA. For the CDR3, the DNA is TGCAGCGTGCCCGGGACAGTAAGAAGAACAGATACGCAGTATTTT. As protein: CSVPGTVRRTDTQYF.

This chain uses TRBV7-9 with TRBJ2-5; TRBD1 aligns across 8 bases. The CDR3 covers 16 residues. The trim removed 3 bases at V and 2 bases at J, leaving 8 bases unmatched. Germline CDR1 SEHNR, CDR2 FQNEAQ (reference sequence). CDR3 loop: CASSLKRTGIQETQYF. The CDR3 bases are TGTGCCAGCAGCTTGAAGAGGACAGGGATACAAGAGACCCAGTACTTC.